Listed here is a single T cell receptor (beta chain). The antigen is undetermined. These data are taken from a study of cytomegalovirus exposure and HLA in healthy donors. Study-wide background: Unique TCRs from HLA-typed donors, 65 million to 85 million of them, were held in an early data release.

Study outcomes and limitations: Cytomegalovirus association was listed for approximately 160 TCR beta chains. It was taken for granted in presence/absence analyses that sequencing depth across donors was roughly uniform. In a later analysis, a missense DCLRE1C variant was linked to TCR beta V- and J-gene trimming.

CDR1 SGHAT and CDR2 FQNNGV come from the germline V gene. This CDR3 comprises 15 residues. V dropped 3 bases and J dropped 0 bases, with 9 bases sitting between them. Vbeta (60) and Jbeta (13) primers were used in the PCR. Data came from immunoSEQ multiplex PCR; TCRdb stores just in-frame clones and leaves some out. In the table there are about 130,000 clones, around 70% of which are singletons. The V and J genes are TRBV11-2 and TRBJ1-3, with a possible D match to TRBD1 (5 bases). The sequence was obtained from a woman between 40 and 50 years old in good health and CMV-seropositive. Sequencing was done on a sample of PBMCs. CDR3 region: CASSLGGLSGNTIYF. CDR3 DNA: TGTGCCAGCAGCTTGGGGGGTCTCTCTGGAAACACCATATATTTT.